The 17 T cell receptor beta chains listed next were all sequenced from one sample in a study of T cells in Graves' hyperthyroidism and ophthalmopathy. RNA transcripts served as the template for amplifying TCR beta CDR3 regions. When the TCR CDR3 underwent first-round RT-PCR, the HTBI primer set was used. MiXCR was run by TCRdb on the multiplex PCR reads, yielding one entry per CDR3 protein. The sample includes under 750,000 distinct CDR3 sequences, roughly a sixth of them seen just once. Sequencing used blood. Receptors originate from a woman aged 50 to 65 with Graves' hyperthyroidism that later progressed to Graves' ophthalmopathy.

The chain joins TRBV20-1 to TRBJ2-2, with D maybe TRBD1 (6 bases). The CDR3 is made up of 14 amino acids. The ends were cut back, 6 bases at V and 4 bases at J, with 15 bases in the middle. The germline V gene encodes CDR1 DFQATT and CDR2 SNEGSKA (reference sequence). The CDR3 sequence is CSATTQGGTGELFF. The CDR3 nucleotides are TGCAGTGCCACCACACAGGGTGGCACCGGGGAGCTGTTTTTT.

The genes are TRBV7-9 and TRBJ1-2, with a possible D match to TRBD1 (5 bases). Germline V gene lookup returns CDR1 SEHNR and CDR2 FQNEAQ (reference sequence). The germline V and J ends were trimmed by 5 bases and 6 bases, with 13 bases remaining between them. The CDR3 extends over 13 amino acids. CDR3 region: CASSVRGADGYTF. The CDR3 DNA is TGTGCCAGCAGCGTCCGGGGCGCGGATGGCTACACCTTC.

This clonotype was seen ten or more times. The chain is built from TRBV11-1 and TRBJ1-1; possibly TRBD1 for D (6 bases). Germline lookup yields CDR1 SGHAT and CDR2 FQDESV (reference sequence). The CDR3 loop spans 16 amino acids. V shed 3 bases and J shed 0 bases, with 14 bases lying between them. The CDR3 is CASSFAGTPMNTEAFF. The DNA of the CDR3 is TGTGCCAGCAGCTTCGCCGGGACACCGATGAACACTGAAGCTTTCTTT.

This clonotype appeared many times. The chain combines TRBV27 with TRBJ2-7, with a weak D call TRBD2 (6 bases). This CDR3 has 16 residues. Trimming took off 4 bases at V and 2 bases at J, with 18 bases between the two ends. The germline V gene has CDR1 MNHEY and CDR2 SMNVEV (reference sequence). In DNA, the CDR3 is TGTGCCAGCAGTTCTTATCCGGACGCGGGGACCTACGAGCAGTACTTC. It yields the protein CASSSYPDAGTYEQYF.

The V gene is TRBV6-9, the J gene TRBJ2-7, with D unclear. The CDR3 covers 10 residues. In germline, CDR1 is MNHGY, CDR2 SVAAGI. V was shortened by 3 bases and J by 8 bases, with 5 bases between the two germline ends. The CDR3 bases are TGTGCCAGCAGTTACGACCAGCAGTACTTC. Its protein is CASSYDQQYF.

This clonotype has just a few counts. The chain employs TRBV6-5 and TRBJ2-7; 8 bases agree with TRBD1. From germline, CDR1 is MNHEY and CDR2 SVGAGI. The junction had 7 bases not matched to a gene; V was cut back by 2 bases and J by 1 base. The CDR3 length is 16 residues. This CDR3 reads CASSYRQGRTSYEQYF. CDR3 DNA: TGTGCCAGCAGTTACCGACAGGGGCGTACTTCCTACGAGCAGTACTTC.

This clonotype was seen only a few times. V and J are TRBV6-1 and TRBJ1-5; no clear D gene. CDR3 length equals 13 residues. Germline loops: CDR1 MNHNS, CDR2 SASEGT. The V end was cut by 7 bases, the J end by 5 bases, with 12 bases between. DNA for the CDR3: TGTGCCAGCAAGACCGGGGAGTATCAGCCCCAGCATTTT. It is translated as CASKTGEYQPQHF.

This chain uses TRBV20-1 with TRBJ1-2, with 11 bases matching TRBD1. The CDR3 totals 15 residues. V lost 0 bases, J lost 8 bases, and 8 bases stayed unmatched. In germline, CDR1 is DFQATT, CDR2 SNEGSKA (reference sequence). The CDR3 region has the DNA TGCAGTGCTAGAGAGGCCGGGACAGGGGGACGGGGCTACACCTTC. Amino acid sequence: CSAREAGTGGRGYTF.

This clonotype came up a few times. The rearrangement uses TRBV6-2 or TRBV6-3 and TRBJ2-1, with D maybe TRBD2 (6 bases). Trimming removed 8 bases at V and 4 bases at J, with 18 bases between. This CDR3 has 15 residues. Germline V lookup: CDR1 MNHEY, CDR2 SVGEGT. The CDR3: CASGSGHLNYNEQFF. The CDR3 coding sequence is TGTGCCAGCGGTAGCGGACACCTAAATTACAATGAGCAGTTCTTC.

CDR3 sequence: CASRAQGTNTEAFF. In nucleotides, the CDR3 is TGCGCCAGCAGAGCCCAGGGTACAAACACTGAAGCTTTCTTT. This rearrangement joins TRBV10-2 to TRBJ1-1; tentatively, D is TRBD1 (5 bases). The germline CDR1 and CDR2 sequences are WSHSY and SAAADI. Trimming removed 6 bases at V and 2 bases at J, with 13 bases between. This CDR3 is built from 14 residues.

V and J are TRBV14 and TRBJ1-4; D might be TRBD1 (6 bases). Trimming removed 4 bases from V and 8 bases from J, with 17 bases in between. This CDR3 has 15 residues. Per germline, CDR1 SGHDN and CDR2 FVKESK. CDR3 residues: CASSRLGTGGEKLFF. CDR3 DNA: TGTGCCAGCAGCCGCCTCGGGACCGGGGGCGAAAAACTGTTTTTT. The full variable domain, completed using reference TRBV14 and TRBJ1-4, is EAGVTQFPSHSVIEKGQTVTLRCDPISGHDNLYWYRRVMGKEIKFLLHFVKESKQDESGMPNNRFLAERTGGTYSTLKVQPAELEDSGVYFCASSRLGTGGEKLFFGSGTQLSVL.

This sequence joins TRBV18 and TRBJ2-1; D is ambiguous. Germline assignment: CDR1 KGHSH and CDR2 LQKENI. This CDR3 is 13 amino acids long. V was clipped by 9 bases and J by 5 bases, with 14 bases between them. The CDR3 here is CASSTDEDNEQFF. In DNA form, the CDR3 reads TGTGCCAGTTCTACGGATGAGGACAATGAGCAGTTCTTC.

This clonotype was detected only a few times. The chain is built from TRBV18 and TRBJ2-7, with D possibly TRBD1 on 6 matching bases. This CDR3 contains 15 residues. V was trimmed by 3 bases and J by 5 bases, leaving 17 bases between them. Looked up from germline, CDR1 is KGHSH and CDR2 is LQKENI. The CDR3 nucleotides read TGTGCCAGCTCACCGGGCCAGGGGCCGCCTGACGAGCAGTACTTC. Its translation: CASSPGQGPPDEQYF.

With regard to this clonotype: This clone may be a read error of a much larger clone one base away. V gene TRBV11-2 combines with J gene TRBJ1-2; maybe TRBD1 (5 bases). This CDR3 is built from 14 residues. The germline CDR1 and CDR2 sequences are SGHAT and FQNNGV. V was shortened by 5 bases and J by 7 bases, with 17 bases between the two germline ends. CDR3 sequence reads: CASSPWGVPSGYTF. The CDR3 nucleotides are TGTGCCAGCAGCCCCTGGGGGGTCCCCTCTGGCTACACCTTC.

This clonotype was observed many times. The CDR3 here is CASSVLGPFSMDTQYF. Written as DNA, the CDR3 is TGTGCCAGCAGTGTTTTAGGACCGTTCAGCATGGATACGCAGTATTTT. The genes are TRBV6-1 and TRBJ2-3, with D unresolved. The germline gives CDR1 MNHNS, CDR2 SASEGT. The CDR3 runs to 16 residues. V dropped 4 bases and J dropped 6 bases, with 20 bases sitting between them.

The chain carries TRBV6-1 and TRBJ1-3, with D unresolved. In germline, CDR1 is MNHNS, CDR2 SASEGT. CDR3 length: 14 residues. Between the trimmed V and J ends, which lost 5 bases and 4 bases, there was a span of 12 bases. The CDR3 reads CASSPGPNGNTIYF. Written as DNA, the CDR3 is TGTGCCAGCAGTCCAGGCCCTAACGGAAACACCATATATTTT.

The CDR3 reads CASSARAGGPGETQYF. The CDR3 DNA sequence: TGTGCCAGCAGCGCTCGGGCGGGGGGGCCTGGAGAGACCCAGTACTTC. The chain employs TRBV3-1 and TRBJ2-5, with 9 bases lining up with TRBD2. This CDR3 contains 16 residues. Germline V gene data show CDR1 as LGHDT and CDR2 as YNNKEL (reference sequence). The V and J ends lost 5 bases and 4 bases, in that order; junction bases with no gene match: 11.